This T cell receptor beta chain stems from a study of immune evolution from preneoplasia to lung adenocarcinoma. Germline CDR1 reads SNHLY; CDR2 reads FYNNEI. V lost 1 base and J lost 9; bases outside the gene matches: 3. The CDR3 totals 13 residues. Repertoires were generated with immunoSEQ multiplex PCR, while TCRdb's copy carries only in-frame clones and drops some. The sample includes roughly 2,500 clones, around 83% of them seen just once. This receptor was identified in a person between 65 and 79 years old with lung adenocarcinoma. The chain recombines TRBV2 with TRBJ2-4, with TRBD2 matching over 7 bases. The specimen was FFPE atypical adenomatous hyperplasia tissue from the lung. Subset described: atypical adenomatous hyperplasia (AAH), lung preneoplasia. Here the CDR3 reads CASSEGERGIQYF. CDR3 DNA sequence: TGTGCCAGCAGTGAAGGCGAGCGGGGCATTCAGTACTTC.